This TCR beta chain derives from a study of T cell responses to AZD1222 COVID-19 vaccine. In regard to this clone: Its antigen remains unidentified.

V was clipped by 3 bases and J by 8 bases, with 19 bases between them. The CDR3 is 15 residues long. The germline V gene has CDR1 LNHDA and CDR2 SQIVND (reference sequence). Repertoires were generated with immunoSEQ multiplex PCR, while TCRdb's copy carries only in-frame clones and drops some. Of 100,000 to 150,000 clones in the sample, around 92% were seen once. Study results and limitations: Close to half of spike-specific TCRs reportedly recognize unmutated variant regions.

Sample: peripheral blood, taken on day 0 of AZD1222 vaccination. This sequence originates from an adult in good health. The chain combines TRBV19 with TRBJ1-2; D gene uncertain. The DNA of the CDR3 is TGTGCCAGTAGTATCGTGGGCAGTCGATCGGGAGGCTACACCTTC. Residues: CASSIVGSRSGGYTF.